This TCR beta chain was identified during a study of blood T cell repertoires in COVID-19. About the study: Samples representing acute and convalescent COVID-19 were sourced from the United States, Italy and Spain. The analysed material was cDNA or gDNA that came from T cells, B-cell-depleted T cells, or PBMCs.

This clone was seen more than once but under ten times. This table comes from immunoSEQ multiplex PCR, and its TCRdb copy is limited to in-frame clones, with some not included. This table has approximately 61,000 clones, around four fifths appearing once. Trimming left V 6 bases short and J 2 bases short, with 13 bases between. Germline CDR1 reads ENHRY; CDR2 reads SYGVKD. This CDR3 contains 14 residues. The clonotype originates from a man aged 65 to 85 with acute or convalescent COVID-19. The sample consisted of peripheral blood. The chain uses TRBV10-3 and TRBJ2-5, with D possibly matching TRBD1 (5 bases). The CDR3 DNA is TGTGCCATCAGATCCCAGGGATCTCAAGAGACCCAGTACTTC. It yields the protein CAIRSQGSQETQYF.